The 5 T cell receptor beta chains below were found in one sample sequenced in a study of cytomegalovirus exposure and HLA in healthy donors. In the PCR, 60 Vbeta and 13 Jbeta primers were used. The repertoire was sequenced with immunoSEQ multiplex PCR; TCRdb's copy has only in-frame clones and lacks some. This table holds approximately 150,000 clones, around 81% found once. Specimen: PBMCs. The receptors were gathered from a woman between 50 and 59 years old in good health and CMV-seronegative.

The CDR3 here is CASSLNQGIYGYTF. The CDR3 DNA reads as TGTGCCAGCAGCCTTAATCAGGGGATCTATGGCTACACCTTC. The rearrangement uses TRBV7-8 and TRBJ1-2; maybe TRBD1 (6 bases). Per germline, CDR1 SGHVS and CDR2 FQNEAQ. The CDR3 is 14 residues long. Trimming removed 5 bases at V and 4 bases at J, with 14 bases between. Combining the CDR3 with reference TRBV7-8 and TRBJ1-2 gives the whole variable domain GAGVSQSPRYKVAKRGQDVALRCDPISGHVSLFWYQQALGQGPEFLTYFQNEAQLDKSGLPSDRFFAERPEGSVSTLKIQRTQQEDSAVYLCASSLNQGIYGYTFGSGTRLTVV.

The chain couples TRBV7-8 to TRBJ2-7, with TRBD2 identical over 7 bases. J was trimmed by 3 bases and V by 2 bases; bases with no gene match: 7. Per the germline V gene, CDR1 is SGHVS and CDR2 is FQNEAQ. The length of the CDR3 is 15 residues. The CDR3: CASSLSVSSGYEQYF. In DNA form, the CDR3 reads TGTGCCAGCAGCTTAAGCGTATCTAGCGGCTACGAGCAGTACTTC.

The chain uses TRBV28 and TRBJ2-7; D uncertain. CDR1 and CDR2 from the germline V gene are MDHEN and SYDVKM. V was clipped by 10 bases and J by 6 bases, with 22 bases between them. The CDR3 contains 14 residues. The CDR3, as DNA: TGTGCCACCAACAGTGGGCTTAGAATCTTCGAGCAGTACTTC. Amino acids: CATNSGLRIFEQYF. The full variable domain, completed using reference TRBV28 and TRBJ2-7, is DVKVTQSSRYLVKRTGEKVFLECVQDMDHENMFWYRQDPGLGLRLIYFSYDVKMKEKGDIPEGYSVSREKKERFSLILESASTNQTSMYLCATNSGLRIFEQYFGPGTRLTVT.

In DNA, the CDR3 is TGTGCCAGCAGCTTGGGCAGGGGGTATGGCTACACCTTC. Amino acids: CASSLGRGYGYTF. The chain links TRBV7-9 to TRBJ1-2; the match to TRBD1 covers 7 bases. This CDR3 has 13 amino acids. The V gene's germline CDR1 is SEHNR and CDR2 FQNEAQ (reference sequence). J gave up 5 bases and V 3 bases, and 3 bases lay outside the gene matches.

The chain links TRBV19 to TRBJ2-5, with D possibly TRBD2 on 7 matching bases. V gave up 9 bases and J gave up 5 bases, with 16 bases separating them. The CDR3 covers 13 residues. In germline, CDR1 is LNHDA, CDR2 SQIVND (reference sequence). CDR3 bases: TGTGCCAGCGCAATGGGGGGGGGCGAGACCCAGTACTTC. Amino acids: CASAMGGGETQYF.